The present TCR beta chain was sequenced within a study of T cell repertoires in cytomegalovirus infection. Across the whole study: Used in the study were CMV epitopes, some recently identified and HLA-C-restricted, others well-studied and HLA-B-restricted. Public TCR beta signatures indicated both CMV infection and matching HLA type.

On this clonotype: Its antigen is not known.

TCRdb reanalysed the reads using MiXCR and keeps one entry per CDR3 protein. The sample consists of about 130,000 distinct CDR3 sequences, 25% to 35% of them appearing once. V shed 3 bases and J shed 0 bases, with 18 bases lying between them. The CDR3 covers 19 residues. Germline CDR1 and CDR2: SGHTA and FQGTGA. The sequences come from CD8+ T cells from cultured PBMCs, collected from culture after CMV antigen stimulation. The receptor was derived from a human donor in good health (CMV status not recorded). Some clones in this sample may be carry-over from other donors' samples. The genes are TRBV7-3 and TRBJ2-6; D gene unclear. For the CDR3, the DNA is TGTGCCAGCAGCTTTCCGTGGGAACAGCCTAGCTCTGGGGCCAACGTCCTGACTTTC. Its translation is CASSFPWEQPSSGANVLTF.